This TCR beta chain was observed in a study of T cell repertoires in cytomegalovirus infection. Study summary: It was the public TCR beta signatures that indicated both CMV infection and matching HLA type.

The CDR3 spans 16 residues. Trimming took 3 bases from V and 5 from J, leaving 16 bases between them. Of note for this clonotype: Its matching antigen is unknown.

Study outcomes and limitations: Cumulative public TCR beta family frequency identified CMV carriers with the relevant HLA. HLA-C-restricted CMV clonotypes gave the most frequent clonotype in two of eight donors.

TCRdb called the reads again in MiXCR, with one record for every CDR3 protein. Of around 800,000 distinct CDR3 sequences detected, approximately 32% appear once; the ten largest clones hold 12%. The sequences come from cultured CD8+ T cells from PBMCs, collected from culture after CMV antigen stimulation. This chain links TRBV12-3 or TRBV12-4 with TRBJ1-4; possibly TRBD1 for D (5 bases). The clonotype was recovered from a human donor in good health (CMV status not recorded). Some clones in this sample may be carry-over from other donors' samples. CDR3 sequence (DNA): TGTGCCAGCAGTTTCTGGCTACCAACAGGAAATGAAAAACTGTTTTTT. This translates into CASSFWLPTGNEKLFF.